The clone carrying this TCR beta chain was recorded many times. With 0 bases removed from V and 5 bases from J, the gap between germline ends came to 5 bases. The CDR3 contains 12 residues. Germline V gene sequence: CDR1 MDHEN, CDR2 SYDVKM. Arm-PCR of CDR3 regions and iRepertoire HTBI primers were the basis on which TCR beta libraries were built. In TCRdb, the multiplex PCR reads were re-called with MiXCR into one record per CDR3 protein. This sample has about 660,000 distinct CDR3 sequences, with about 30% found just once. The data are from a study of regulatory T cells in long-lasting Graves disease. Specified time point: persistent/refractory GD, antithyroid drugs over 5 years with positive TRAb. There was RNA extracted from PBMCs, and the TCR library was made from it. It was by American Thyroid Association guidelines that Graves' disease was diagnosed. The patients were drawn from one endocrinology department in Xi'an, China.

This sample comprised peripheral blood mononuclear cells (PBMCs), obtained when the disease was refractory, from a patient treated with antithyroid drugs. The receptor comes from a female donor with Graves disease. This chain joins TRBV28 and TRBJ2-7; tentative D call: TRBD1 (5 bases). The CDR3 DNA sequence: TGTGCCAGCAGTTTATGGGGGCACGAGCAGTACTTC. Translated: CASSLWGHEQYF.